A selection of T cell receptor beta chains follows, all from one sample in a study of Tregs in tolerant kidney transplant recipients. Profiling relied on immunoSEQ multiplex PCR, and the TCRdb table lists in-frame clones only, not all of them. Found here are under 100,000 clones, around nine tenths of them singletons; the top ten hold 4.5% to 5%. The sample was CD8+ T cells from blood. The receptors derive from a human donor in good health. Both conserved end residues are part of each CDR3. Each record gives: J gene, D gene, clone size, V gene, CDR3 DNA, CDR3 protein. The D gene is left open where the match is weak. Some rows mark clone size as missing; the rest say once, few, many or name a class of expanded clone.

j_call: TRBJ2-1; d_call: TRBD2; clone_size: few; v_call: TRBV6-1; cdr3_nt: TGTGCCAGCAGTGAAACTAGCGGGGGGCCGGATGAGCAGTTCTTC; cdr3_aa: CASSETSGGPDEQFF
j_call: TRBJ2-3; d_call: NA; clone_size: NA; v_call: TRBV7-9; cdr3_nt: TGTGCCAGCAGCCGCCGGGACTCTCCCACAGATACGCAGTATTTT; cdr3_aa: CASSRRDSPTDTQYF
j_call: TRBJ2-6; d_call: TRBD1; clone_size: NA; v_call: TRBV19; cdr3_nt: TGTGCCAGTAGTATAGAGGCAGGACAGGGGGAATCTGGGGCCAACGTCCTGACTTTC; cdr3_aa: CASSIEAGQGESGANVLTF
j_call: TRBJ2-2; d_call: NA; clone_size: NA; v_call: TRBV18; cdr3_nt: TGTGCCAGCTCACCATCACCAGGGGCCGGGGAGCTGTTTTTT; cdr3_aa: CASSPSPGAGELFF
j_call: TRBJ2-1; d_call: NA; clone_size: NA; v_call: TRBV20-1; cdr3_nt: TGCAGTGCTAAGTTCTACAATGAGCAGTTCTTC; cdr3_aa: CSAKFYNEQFF
j_call: TRBJ2-7; d_call: NA; clone_size: NA; v_call: TRBV13; cdr3_nt: TGTGCCAGCAGCTTTACGACTACCCTCACATTTTACGAGCAGTACTTC; cdr3_aa: CASSFTTTLTFYEQYF
j_call: TRBJ1-5; d_call: NA; clone_size: NA; v_call: TRBV6-5; cdr3_nt: TGTGCCAGCAGCCTAACATATAATCAGCCCCAGCATTTT; cdr3_aa: CASSLTYNQPQHF
j_call: TRBJ2-7; d_call: NA; clone_size: NA; v_call: TRBV10-2; cdr3_nt: TGCGCCAGCAGCCCCCCCCTGAAGAGATACGAGCAGTACTTC; cdr3_aa: CASSPPLKRYEQYF
j_call: TRBJ2-3; d_call: NA; clone_size: NA; v_call: TRBV19; cdr3_nt: TGTGCCAGTAGTCCCCCCCGCACAGATACGCAGTATTTT; cdr3_aa: CASSPPRTDTQYF
j_call: TRBJ2-6; d_call: NA; clone_size: NA; v_call: TRBV5-1; cdr3_nt: TGCGCCAGCAGCTTAGACAGACCCTCTGGGGCCAACGTCCTGACTTTC; cdr3_aa: CASSLDRPSGANVLTF
j_call: TRBJ1-1; d_call: NA; clone_size: once; v_call: TRBV7-9; cdr3_nt: TGTGCCAGCAGCTTAGCGCCGAGTCCGGTGAACACTGAAGCTTTCTTT; cdr3_aa: CASSLAPSPVNTEAFF
j_call: TRBJ2-3; d_call: NA; clone_size: NA; v_call: TRBV10-2; cdr3_nt: TGCGCCAGCCAGGCGGTGAGCACAGATACGCAGTATTTT; cdr3_aa: CASQAVSTDTQYF
j_call: TRBJ2-7; d_call: TRBD2; clone_size: NA; v_call: TRBV13; cdr3_nt: TGTGCCAGCAGCGAGCGGGGCGGGAGGAAGCCCTACGAGCAGTACTTC; cdr3_aa: CASSERGGRKPYEQYF
j_call: TRBJ2-1; d_call: NA; clone_size: NA; v_call: TRBV25-1; cdr3_nt: TGTGCCAGCAGTGAATCTCCGGTTTACAATGAGCAGTTCTTC; cdr3_aa: CASSESPVYNEQFF
j_call: TRBJ2-1; d_call: NA; clone_size: NA; v_call: TRBV2; cdr3_nt: TGTGCCAGCAGCCCAGAGGTGGTCAGCTCCTACAATGAGCAGTTCTTC; cdr3_aa: CASSPEVVSSYNEQFF
j_call: TRBJ2-3; d_call: NA; clone_size: once; v_call: TRBV6-4; cdr3_nt: TGTGCCAGCAGGGACTCTAACACAGATACGCAGTATTTT; cdr3_aa: CASRDSNTDTQYF
j_call: TRBJ1-2; d_call: NA; clone_size: once; v_call: TRBV30; cdr3_nt: TGTGCCTGGAGTACGGGATTTGAGAGGGGTGGCTACACCTTC; cdr3_aa: CAWSTGFERGGYTF
j_call: TRBJ1-2; d_call: TRBD1; clone_size: NA; v_call: TRBV6-1; cdr3_nt: TGTGCCAGCAGTGAATTGCCGGACAGGGGGGGTAACTATGGCTACACCTTC; cdr3_aa: CASSELPDRGGNYGYTF
j_call: TRBJ2-1; d_call: TRBD1; clone_size: NA; v_call: TRBV4-1; cdr3_nt: TGCGCCAGCACCTCTTGGTGGACAGGGAGCTCCTACAATGAGCAGTTCTTC; cdr3_aa: CASTSWWTGSSYNEQFF
j_call: TRBJ2-7; d_call: TRBD2; clone_size: NA; v_call: TRBV5-8; cdr3_nt: TGTGCCAGCACCCCATGGACTAGCGGTTCCTACGAGCAGTACTTC; cdr3_aa: CASTPWTSGSYEQYF
j_call: TRBJ1-2; d_call: NA; clone_size: NA; v_call: TRBV19; cdr3_nt: TGTGCCAGTGGTCCCCTTCCCGGTGGCTACACCTTC; cdr3_aa: CASGPLPGGYTF
j_call: TRBJ1-6; d_call: NA; clone_size: NA; v_call: TRBV30; cdr3_nt: TGTGCCTGGACAGGGAAGAATTCACCCCTCCACTTT; cdr3_aa: CAWTGKNSPLHF
j_call: TRBJ2-1; d_call: TRBD1; clone_size: NA; v_call: TRBV9; cdr3_nt: TGTGCCAGCAGCCCCGAGGGGGCTGCGTACAATGAGCAGTTCTTC; cdr3_aa: CASSPEGAAYNEQFF
j_call: TRBJ1-1; d_call: TRBD1; clone_size: few; v_call: TRBV19; cdr3_nt: TGTGCCAGTAGTATTTTGACAGGGAGGTTGGACACTGAAGCTTTCTTT; cdr3_aa: CASSILTGRLDTEAFF
j_call: TRBJ1-1; d_call: NA; clone_size: NA; v_call: TRBV11-2; cdr3_nt: TGTGCCAGCAGCTTTGGACAGAACACTGAAGCTTTCTTT; cdr3_aa: CASSFGQNTEAFF
j_call: TRBJ1-5; d_call: NA; clone_size: NA; v_call: TRBV9; cdr3_nt: TGTGCCAGCAGCGTAGGCGACGGTTATCAGCCCCAGCATTTT; cdr3_aa: CASSVGDGYQPQHF
j_call: TRBJ1-4; d_call: NA; clone_size: few; v_call: TRBV6-1; cdr3_nt: TGTGCCAGCAGTGTACAGCCAACTAATGAAAAACTGTTTTTT; cdr3_aa: CASSVQPTNEKLFF